This TCR beta chain was sequenced during a study of OX40 agonist ivuxolimab in advanced cancers. Context from the whole study: Ivuxolimab was an agonistic, fully human IgG2 monoclonal antibody directed against OX40 (CD134), a costimulatory receptor. Intravenous ivuxolimab was administered to patients every 2 weeks at six dose levels: 0.01, 0.1, 0.3, 1.5, 3 and 10 mg/kg. Among the approximately 54 dose-escalation patients, 19 had hepatocellular carcinoma, roughly 15 melanoma, 9 renal cell carcinoma and 9 head and neck cancer. The dose-escalation cohort was about 83% male with a mean age of about 60 years, ranging from roughly 20 to 80. Prior anti-PD-1, anti-PD-L1 or anti-CTLA-4 therapy was permitted, and approximately 39% of dose-escalation patients had received checkpoint inhibitors. Partial responses occurred in three dose-escalation patients: two with cutaneous melanoma and one with hepatocellular carcinoma. Peripheral TCRbeta sequencing aimed to test whether ivuxolimab altered TCR sequence diversity and caused clonal T-cell expansion. The monotherapy dose-escalation portion (N of about 50 patients) of the phase I ivuxolimab trial is reported in the paper. The paper's findings and limits, for the study overall: Low levels of normalized T-cell clonal expansion were also seen in some patients who did not respond. On average, CD8+ T cells showed more expanded clones than CD4+ T cells after ivuxolimab. In the 0.1-3.0 mg/kg groups, partial responders had among the lowest normalized peripheral clonal expansion, particularly in CD8+ T cells. The antigen specificity of the clonally expanded peripheral T cells was not determined. At doses of 0.1 to 3.0 mg/kg, clonal expansion of both CD4+ and CD8+ T cells in blood was seen between baseline and week 6.

To sequence the TCRbeta CDR3 region, genomic DNA was isolated from the sorted cells. TCRbeta CDR3 regions were sequenced using the immunoSEQ Assay. This immuneACCESS table, as held by TCRdb, lists in-frame sequences with V and J called but not all clones. Of the missing ones, under half trace to an unresolved V gene in checked studies; the others have no known cause. In all, the sample holds 60,000 to 70,000 clones, and 80% to 90% of those were seen once. The top ten constitute 12% of the sample. Patients with a history of autoimmune disease or receiving systemic immunosuppression were excluded from the trial. Peripheral blood for TCR sequencing was drawn from every dose cohort at baseline, at cycle 4 day 1 and at cycle 7 day 1. Samples were obtained from an open-label, multicenter, first-in-human phase I dose-escalation trial of ivuxolimab. Adults with locally advanced or metastatic head and neck squamous cell, hepatocellular, melanoma or renal cell carcinoma were enrolled in the trial. CD4+ and CD8+ T cells were sorted separately from peripheral blood before TCR sequencing.

In the case of this clone: Its binding antigen is unknown. Qualities for individual bases were not recorded, and no much larger clone is one base off.

The CDR1 and CDR2 encoded by the germline V gene (reference sequence) are MNHEY and SMNVEV. Trimmed from V: 6 bases; trimmed from J: 5 bases; junction bases lacking a gene match: 9. The CDR3 runs 14 amino acids, cysteine and phenylalanine included. Only the CDR3 part of the read is kept: 42 bases, read in frame from the first base. The sequenced sample was CD4+ or CD8+ T cells sorted from blood, obtained in a trial of the OX40 agonist ivuxolimab. This clonotype was obtained from an adult with an advanced solid tumor such as melanoma, head and neck, liver or kidney cancer. The V and J segments used are TRBV27 and TRBJ2-7, with TRBD2 identical over 8 junction bases. CDR3 loop: CASRYGRGLNEQYF. Here is the DNA: TGTGCCAGCAGATACGGGAGGGGGTTGAACGAGCAGTACTTC.